The rows below give T cell receptor beta chains drawn from one sample of a study of radiation and T cells in renal cell carcinoma. Assay used: immunoSEQ multiplex PCR; TCRdb lists only in-frame clones, some missing. The sample contains about 86,000 clones, roughly 80% of which appear only once. The sample consisted of blood, taken from a patient whose treatment included radiotherapy and nephrectomy. The receptors derive from a man in his fifties with renal cell carcinoma. The CDR3 runs from the conserved cysteine through the conserved F or W. D genes are given only for firm matches. Size is omitted from some rows. Given values are once, few, many or a class for expanded clones.

D: TRBD1; size: -; V: TRBV27; J: TRBJ1-3; CDR3: CASSLAGTGNTIYF; DNA: TGTGCCAGCAGTTTAGCCGGGACAGGCAACACCATATATTTT
D: -; size: once; V: TRBV7-9; J: TRBJ1-1; CDR3: CASSLLGDTNTEAFF; DNA: TGTGCCAGCAGCTTACTGGGGGACACGAACACTGAAGCTTTCTTT
D: -; size: -; V: TRBV7-9; J: TRBJ2-2; CDR3: CASGDRLLNTGELFF; DNA: TGTGCCAGCGGGGACCGACTTCTTAACACCGGGGAGCTGTTTTTT
D: -; size: -; V: TRBV7-9; J: TRBJ2-5; CDR3: CASSLPAGRGETQYF; DNA: TGTGCCAGCAGCCTACCGGCGGGTAGAGGAGAGACCCAGTACTTC
D: -; size: -; V: TRBV9; J: TRBJ2-1; CDR3: CASSPATATYNEQFF; DNA: TGTGCCAGCAGCCCCGCGACAGCCACGTACAATGAGCAGTTCTTC
D: -; size: -; V: TRBV4-2; J: TRBJ1-5; CDR3: CASSQDRRIAQPQHF; DNA: TGTGCCAGCAGCCAAGATAGGAGGATCGCTCAGCCCCAGCATTTT
D: TRBD2; size: -; V: TRBV2; J: TRBJ2-5; CDR3: CASRLAAPTQETQYF; DNA: TGTGCCAGCAGGCTAGCGGCCCCGACCCAAGAGACCCAGTACTTC
D: -; size: -; V: TRBV7-6; J: TRBJ1-3; CDR3: CASSLINTGTSGNTIYF; DNA: TGTGCCAGCAGCTTAATTAATACGGGGACCTCTGGAAACACCATATATTTT
D: -; size: -; V: TRBV19; J: TRBJ1-1; CDR3: CASRGDRAFF; DNA: TGTGCCAGTCGCGGGGATCGGGCTTTCTTT
D: TRBD2; size: -; V: TRBV2; J: TRBJ2-1; CDR3: CASSPRSGREQFF; DNA: TGTGCCAGCAGCCCAAGAAGCGGGAGAGAGCAGTTCTTC
D: -; size: -; V: TRBV19; J: TRBJ2-2; CDR3: CASNGGTFTGELFF; DNA: TGTGCCAGTAACGGCGGGACGTTCACCGGGGAGCTGTTTTTT
D: TRBD1; size: -; V: TRBV4-3; J: TRBJ1-3; CDR3: CASSQEKPGGLSGNTIYF; DNA: TGCGCCAGCAGCCAAGAAAAACCAGGGGGCCTCTCTGGAAACACCATATATTTT
D: TRBD1; size: -; V: TRBV25-1; J: TRBJ2-7; CDR3: CASKDRGNDEQYF; DNA: TGTGCCAGCAAAGACAGGGGTAACGACGAGCAGTACTTC
D: -; size: few; V: TRBV30; J: TRBJ2-1; CDR3: CAWSVAHDGEQFF; DNA: TGTGCCTGGAGTGTAGCCCACGACGGTGAGCAGTTCTTC
D: -; size: once; V: TRBV30; J: TRBJ1-4; CDR3: CAWSVRAQTNEKLFF; DNA: TGTGCCTGGAGTGTACGGGCTCAAACTAATGAAAAACTGTTTTTT
D: -; size: few; V: TRBV19; J: TRBJ2-1; CDR3: CASSPDYNEQFF; DNA: TGTGCCAGTAGCCCGGACTACAATGAGCAGTTCTTC
D: -; size: -; V: TRBV11-1; J: TRBJ2-3; CDR3: CASSLDLGGTDTQYF; DNA: TGTGCCAGCAGCTTAGACTTGGGGGGAACAGATACGCAGTATTTT
D: -; size: -; V: TRBV30; J: TRBJ2-1; CDR3: CAWSVWSGPRLYNEQFF; DNA: TGTGCCTGGAGTGTGTGGTCAGGGCCCCGACTATACAATGAGCAGTTCTTC
D: -; size: -; V: TRBV6-9; J: TRBJ1-1; CDR3: CASGEGQHTEAFF; DNA: TGTGCCAGCGGGGAAGGACAGCACACTGAAGCTTTCTTT
D: -; size: -; V: TRBV27; J: TRBJ1-1; CDR3: CASSSRGNTEAFF; DNA: TGTGCCAGCAGTAGCAGGGGGAACACTGAAGCTTTCTTT
D: -; size: -; V: TRBV5-1; J: TRBJ1-2; CDR3: CASSLVGEGYTF; DNA: TGCGCCAGCAGCTTGGTAGGGGAAGGCTACACCTTC
D: -; size: -; V: TRBV7-9; J: TRBJ2-3; CDR3: CASSPPGMSTDTQYF; DNA: TGTGCCAGCAGCCCCCCCGGGATGAGCACAGATACGCAGTATTTT
D: TRBD2; size: -; V: TRBV4-3; J: TRBJ2-3; CDR3: CASSQVLALAGGNTQYF; DNA: TGCGCCAGCAGCCAAGTTTTGGCACTAGCGGGGGGAAATACGCAGTATTTT
D: -; size: -; V: TRBV7-3; J: TRBJ2-2; CDR3: CASSSTPGLNTGELFF; DNA: TGTGCCAGCAGCTCTACTCCGGGACTTAACACCGGGGAGCTGTTTTTT
D: -; size: -; V: TRBV7-6; J: TRBJ2-7; CDR3: CASSLAVQGTYEQYF; DNA: TGTGCCAGCAGCTTAGCGGTACAGGGCACCTACGAGCAGTACTTC
D: -; size: once; V: TRBV5-5; J: TRBJ1-2; CDR3: CASSLSTGNYGYTF; DNA: TGTGCCAGCAGCTTAAGTACAGGAAACTATGGCTACACCTTC
D: -; size: -; V: TRBV11-2; J: TRBJ1-1; CDR3: CASSLRGQSIDMNTEAFF; DNA: TGTGCCAGCAGCTTGCGCGGACAGTCAATAGACATGAACACTGAAGCTTTCTTT
D: TRBD2; size: -; V: TRBV9; J: TRBJ2-5; CDR3: CASSPGTSGGLQETQYF; DNA: TGTGCCAGCAGCCCCGGGACTAGCGGAGGCCTCCAAGAGACCCAGTACTTC
D: -; size: -; V: TRBV19; J: TRBJ2-3; CDR3: CASRPTNGRTDTQYF; DNA: TGTGCCAGTAGGCCTACAAACGGGCGCACAGATACGCAGTATTTT
D: -; size: once; V: TRBV10-3; J: TRBJ1-1; CDR3: CAISTTGNTEAFF; DNA: TGTGCCATCAGTACGACAGGGAACACTGAAGCTTTCTTT
D: -; size: -; V: TRBV9; J: TRBJ2-5; CDR3: CASSGHADQETQYF; DNA: TGTGCCAGCAGCGGCCATGCGGATCAAGAGACCCAGTACTTC
D: TRBD2; size: -; V: TRBV4-2; J: TRBJ2-6; CDR3: CASSPTGTSSGANVLTF; DNA: TGTGCCAGCAGCCCGACCGGGACTAGCTCTGGGGCCAACGTCCTGACTTTC
D: -; size: -; V: TRBV5-1; J: TRBJ2-3; CDR3: CASSLGGLSTDTQYF; DNA: TGCGCCAGCAGCTTGGGGGGCCTTAGCACAGATACGCAGTATTTT
D: TRBD2; size: -; V: TRBV4-2; J: TRBJ2-3; CDR3: CASSLRGVAGGSTDTQYF; DNA: TGTGCCAGCAGCCTTAGAGGAGTAGCGGGGGGGAGCACAGATACGCAGTATTTT
D: -; size: -; V: TRBV5-1; J: TRBJ2-5; CDR3: CASSLVAAGGETQYF; DNA: TGCGCCAGCAGCTTGGTAGCGGCCGGAGGGGAGACCCAGTACTTC
D: TRBD1; size: -; V: TRBV4-1; J: TRBJ1-4; CDR3: CASSQGSNRGLLF; DNA: TGCGCCAGCAGCCAAGGATCAAACAGGGGCTTGCTTTTT
D: -; size: -; V: TRBV5-8; J: TRBJ2-3; CDR3: CASSFRDGRYTDTQYF; DNA: TGTGCCAGCAGCTTTAGGGACGGCAGGTACACAGATACGCAGTATTTT
D: -; size: -; V: TRBV5-1; J: TRBJ2-2; CDR3: CASSKGPPEISGTGELFF; DNA: TGCGCCAGCAGCAAGGGACCGCCCGAAATCTCAGGCACCGGGGAGCTGTTTTTT
D: -; size: -; V: TRBV30; J: TRBJ2-1; CDR3: CAWSSGTEQFF; DNA: TGTGCCTGGAGCTCTGGGACTGAGCAGTTCTTC
D: -; size: few; V: TRBV11-2; J: TRBJ2-4; CDR3: CASSLVGDVAKNIQYF; DNA: TGTGCCAGCAGCTTAGTGGGGGATGTGGCCAAAAACATTCAGTACTTC
D: TRBD2; size: -; V: TRBV2; J: TRBJ2-1; CDR3: CASTGTSADNEQFF; DNA: TGTGCCAGCACGGGGACTAGCGCAGACAATGAGCAGTTCTTC
D: -; size: -; V: TRBV11-1; J: TRBJ2-1; CDR3: CASSLGGLPPRNEQFF; DNA: TGTGCCAGCAGCTTAGGTGGACTACCGCCGCGCAATGAGCAGTTCTTC
D: -; size: -; V: TRBV7-2; J: TRBJ2-7; CDR3: CASSFQEGPYEQYF; DNA: TGTGCCAGCAGCTTTCAGGAGGGTCCCTACGAGCAGTACTTC
D: TRBD2; size: -; V: TRBV5-1; J: TRBJ2-1; CDR3: CASTLAEYNEQFF; DNA: TGCGCCAGCACCCTAGCGGAGTACAATGAGCAGTTCTTC
D: -; size: once; V: TRBV5-1; J: TRBJ2-3; CDR3: CASTRSGEGDTQYF; DNA: TGCGCCAGCACCCGGTCGGGCGAAGGAGATACGCAGTATTTT
D: TRBD1; size: -; V: TRBV7-2; J: TRBJ1-5; CDR3: CASSLQDRVGQPQHF; DNA: TGTGCCAGCAGCTTACAGGACAGGGTCGGGCAGCCCCAGCATTTT
D: -; size: once; V: TRBV7-9; J: TRBJ1-1; CDR3: CASSAASNTEAFF; DNA: TGTGCCAGCAGCGCCGCTTCAAACACTGAAGCTTTCTTT
D: -; size: -; V: TRBV6-5; J: TRBJ2-5; CDR3: CASSSILPGEETQYF; DNA: TGTGCCAGCAGTTCCATCCTACCGGGAGAAGAGACCCAGTACTTC
D: -; size: -; V: TRBV7-2; J: TRBJ2-3; CDR3: CASSLGQAGWGTDTQYF; DNA: TGTGCCAGCAGCTTAGGGCAGGCGGGATGGGGCACAGATACGCAGTATTTT
D: -; size: -; V: TRBV6-5; J: TRBJ2-1; CDR3: CASRGGYNEQFF; DNA: TGTGCCAGCAGAGGAGGATACAATGAGCAGTTCTTC
D: -; size: -; V: TRBV19; J: TRBJ1-1; CDR3: CASSTRGVLAFF; DNA: TGTGCCAGTAGTACCAGGGGAGTCTTAGCTTTCTTT
D: TRBD1; size: few; V: TRBV6-5; J: TRBJ2-7; CDR3: CASSTGTGSYEQYF; DNA: TGTGCCAGCAGTACCGGGACAGGGAGCTACGAGCAGTACTTC
D: -; size: once; V: TRBV5-1; J: TRBJ2-2; CDR3: CASSLERNANTGELFF; DNA: TGCGCCAGCAGCTTGGAGCGGAATGCGAACACCGGGGAGCTGTTTTTT
D: -; size: -; V: TRBV6-5; J: TRBJ2-7; CDR3: CASTEGASYEQYF; DNA: TGTGCCAGCACGGAGGGGGCCTCCTACGAGCAGTACTTC
D: -; size: -; V: TRBV5-1; J: TRBJ2-1; CDR3: CASSLFAGQTKTSYNEQFF; DNA: TGCGCCAGCAGCTTGTTTGCGGGACAGACGAAGACTTCCTACAATGAGCAGTTCTTC
D: -; size: once; V: TRBV7-8; J: TRBJ1-2; CDR3: CASSFRGQDYGYTF; DNA: TGTGCCAGCAGTTTCAGGGGCCAGGACTATGGCTACACCTTC
D: TRBD1; size: -; V: TRBV27; J: TRBJ2-2; CDR3: CASSINRDRGTGELFF; DNA: TGTGCCAGCAGCATTAACCGGGACAGGGGCACCGGGGAGCTGTTTTTT
D: TRBD2; size: -; V: TRBV2; J: TRBJ2-1; CDR3: CASREVGGGARNEQFF; DNA: TGTGCCAGCAGGGAGGTCGGCGGGGGGGCCCGGAATGAGCAGTTCTTC
D: -; size: once; V: TRBV19; J: TRBJ2-1; CDR3: CASSKGRDNYNEQFF; DNA: TGTGCCAGTAGTAAGGGAAGGGATAACTACAATGAGCAGTTCTTC
D: -; size: -; V: TRBV28; J: TRBJ2-5; CDR3: CASTIRQEETQYF; DNA: TGTGCCAGCACCATCCGACAGGAAGAGACCCAGTACTTC